This T cell receptor (beta chain) came from a study of shared clonotypes between healthy human individuals. Study at large: Three plates each covered CD4 naive and memory; CD8 naive two, CD8 memory one.

Clones were sequenced by immunoSEQ multiplex PCR, and TCRdb holds only the in-frame ones, with some missing. The table has approximately 650,000 clones, roughly 95% seen once; the top ten hold about 0.11%. From germline, CDR1 is SGDLS and CDR2 YYNGEE. V was clipped by 3 bases and J by 0 bases; unmatched bases: 2. This CDR3 has 17 residues. Whole-study findings and limits: Relative to clonotypes present in all four donors, those not shared had lower generation probabilities.

Naive CD8 cells comprised CD45RO-negative, CCR7-positively selected cells, excluding terminally differentiated effector memory CD45RA+ cells. Worth noting for this clone: What it binds is unknown.

The rearrangement joins TRBV9 to TRBJ2-1; 14 bases are a match to TRBD2. The TCR sequence derives from a young woman in good health. Sequencing input: naive CD8+ T cells sorted from blood. The CDR3 loop is CASSAGLAGVSYNEQFF. CDR3 sequence (DNA): TGTGCCAGCAGCGCGGGACTAGCGGGAGTCTCCTACAATGAGCAGTTCTTC.